The clone carrying this TCR beta chain was observed a few times. The CDR3 loop spans 15 amino acids. V lost 6 bases and J 7 bases, leaving 25 bases between the germline ends. Looked up from germline, CDR1 is SQVTM and CDR2 is ANQGSEA. The sample comes from a study of blood T cell repertoires in COVID-19. In the study overall: T cells, B-cell-depleted T cells, or PBMCs provided the cDNA or gDNA that served as material.

Authors' analysis steps: Using reference gene primer amplification, nucleated cell counts were estimated. Profiling relied on immunoSEQ multiplex PCR, and the TCRdb table lists in-frame clones only, not all of them. For V, J and clone size, that table is used; D and trimming come from the DNA. This table has roughly 190,000 clones, 80% to 90% appearing once. The rearrangement joins TRBV29-1 to TRBJ2-7; D might be TRBD1 (6 bases). The sequence derives from a woman aged 40 to 49 with COVID-19, enrolled during active disease. Sequences were obtained from peripheral blood. The CDR3 DNA reads TGCAGCGTGAGCCTCCTACAGGGAAGTTTGAGGGAGCAGTACTTC. As protein: CSVSLLQGSLREQYF.